The clone carrying this TCR beta chain was found a few times. This entry comes from a study of blood T cells in healthy people across ages. Using a J-beta primer mix together with a sample-barcoded 5' primer, a second PCR was run for 7 to 11 cycles. Through a template-switch adaptor with 12 random nucleotides, each cDNA molecule received a tag. TCRdb re-called the 5' RACE reads with MiXCR, one entry per CDR3 protein. The repertoire holds about 800,000 distinct CDR3 sequences, with roughly 25% as singletons. Looked up from germline, CDR1 is SGHTA and CDR2 is FQGNSA. The CDR3 has 14 residues. The V gene lost 3 bases and the J gene lost 1 base, with 10 bases spanning the gap. These same data were also listed under a study on T cells of mothers and their children. Turning to that study: Each mother gave over 9.5 million TCR beta CDR3 reads; each child, roughly 3.1 million.

The TCR was taken from a boy between 10 and 17 years old in good health. Sequencing was performed on blood. The chain links TRBV7-2 to TRBJ2-7; TRBD2 is a possible D gene (5 bases). The CDR3 DNA follows: TGTGCCAGCAGCTTCAGACTAATATCCTACGAGCAGTACTTC. Translated: CASSFRLISYEQYF.